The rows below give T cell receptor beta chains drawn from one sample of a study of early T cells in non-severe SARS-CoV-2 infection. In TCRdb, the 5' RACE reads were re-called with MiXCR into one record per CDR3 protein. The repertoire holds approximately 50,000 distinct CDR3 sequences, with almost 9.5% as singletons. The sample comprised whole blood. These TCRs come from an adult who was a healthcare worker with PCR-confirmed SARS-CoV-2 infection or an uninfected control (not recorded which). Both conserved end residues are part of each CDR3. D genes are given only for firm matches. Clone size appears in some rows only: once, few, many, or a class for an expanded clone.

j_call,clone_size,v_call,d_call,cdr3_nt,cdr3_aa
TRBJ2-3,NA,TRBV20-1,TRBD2,TGCAGTGCTAGAAGGTTAGCGGGCCCCACAGATACGCAGTATTTT,CSARRLAGPTDTQYF
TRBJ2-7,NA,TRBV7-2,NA,TGTGCCAGCAGCTTATGGGTAGCGGTCGGTTCGGAGCAGTACTTC,CASSLWVAVGSEQYF
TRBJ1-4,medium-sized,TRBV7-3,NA,TGTGCCAGCAGCCCAAACGGGGGTGAAAAACTGTTTTTT,CASSPNGGEKLFF
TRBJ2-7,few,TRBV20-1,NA,TGCAGTGCCGTTGGGACACAGGACGGAGAGCAGTACTTC,CSAVGTQDGEQYF
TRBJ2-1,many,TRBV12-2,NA,TGTGCAAGTCGCTTAGAGTGGGCTCTTCTAGTCCATGAGCAGTTCTTC,CASRLEWALLVHEQFF
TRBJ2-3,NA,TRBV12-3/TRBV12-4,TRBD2,TGTGCCAGCAGTTTAGCGGGGGGGACCCGGGGCCGATCAGATACGCAGTATTTT,CASSLAGGTRGRSDTQYF
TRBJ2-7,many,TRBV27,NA,TGTGCCAGCAGTTTACAGGTGTCCTACGAGCAGTACTTC,CASSLQVSYEQYF
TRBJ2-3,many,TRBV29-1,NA,TGCAGCGCCACTCACGGGTACTCAGATACGCAGTATTTT,CSATHGYSDTQYF
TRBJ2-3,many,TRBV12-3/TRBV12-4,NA,TGTGCCAGCAGTACAGGGACTACCACAGATACGCAGTATTTT,CASSTGTTTDTQYF
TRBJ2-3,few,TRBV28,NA,TGTGCCAGCGGGATTGACGGCACAGATACGCAGTATTTT,CASGIDGTDTQYF
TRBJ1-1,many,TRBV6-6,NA,TGTGCCAGCAGCCAAACGACTATCCGGGGCACTGAAGCTTTCTTT,CASSQTTIRGTEAFF
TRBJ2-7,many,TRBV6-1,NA,TGTGCCAGCAGCCGTGAGGCCAGTAACGAGCAGTACTTC,CASSREASNEQYF
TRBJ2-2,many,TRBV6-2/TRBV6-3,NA,TGTGCCAGCAGCTTATTCCGGGACACCGGGGAGCTGTTTTTT,CASSLFRDTGELFF
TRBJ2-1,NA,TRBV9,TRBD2,TGTGCCAGCAGCGGAGGCCCGGGCGGGAGGGCCTACAATGAGCAGTTCTTC,CASSGGPGGRAYNEQFF
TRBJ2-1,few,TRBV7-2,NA,TGTGCCAGCAGCCACCCCGCCCAATCGAAGTATGAGCAGTTCTTC,CASSHPAQSKYEQFF
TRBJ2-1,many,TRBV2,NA,TGTGCCAGCAGTGAAGGGGGCGCGGGGTACAATGAGCAGTTCTTC,CASSEGGAGYNEQFF
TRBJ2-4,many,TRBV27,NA,TGTGCCAGCCCAGTAACCGCAAAACTTAACATTCAGTACTTC,CASPVTAKLNIQYF
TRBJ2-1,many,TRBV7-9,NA,TGTGCCAGCAGCTTCGAGGGATCCTACAATGAGCAGTTCTTC,CASSFEGSYNEQFF
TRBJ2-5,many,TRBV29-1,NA,TGCAGCGTTGCCGGGGGGCTGCGAGAGACCCAGTACTTC,CSVAGGLRETQYF
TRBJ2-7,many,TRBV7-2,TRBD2,TGTGCCAGCAGCTCTGATAGCGGGAGGGTCTACGAGCAGTACTTC,CASSSDSGRVYEQYF
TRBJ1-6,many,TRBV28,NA,TGTGCCAGCAGTTTGTCCCCTGGTCGACGGCCTACTTATAATTCACCCCTCCACTTT,CASSLSPGRRPTYNSPLHF
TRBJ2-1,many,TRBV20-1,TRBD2,TGCAGTGCTAGGGATACCGGGACTAGCGGTAACAATGAGCAGTTCTTC,CSARDTGTSGNNEQFF
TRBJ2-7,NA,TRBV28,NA,TGTGCCAGCAGTTTCCCCCTTGGGGGATCCTACGAGCAGTACTTC,CASSFPLGGSYEQYF
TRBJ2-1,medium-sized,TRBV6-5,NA,TGTGCCAGCAGTGGGGACGTGAGCTCCTACAATGAGCAGTTCTTC,CASSGDVSSYNEQFF
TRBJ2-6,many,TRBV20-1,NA,TGCAGTGCTAGACTCCTCTCTGGGGCCAACGTCCTGACTTTC,CSARLLSGANVLTF
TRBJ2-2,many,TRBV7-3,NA,TGTGCCAGCAGCTTACGAGGGAGGTCTTCCCCCGGGGAGCTGTTTTTT,CASSLRGRSSPGELFF
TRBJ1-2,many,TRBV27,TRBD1,TGTGCCAGCAGACCCGAGCCGGGACAGGGGCGCTATGGCTACACCTTC,CASRPEPGQGRYGYTF
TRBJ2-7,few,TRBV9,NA,TGTGCCAGCAGCGTAGGGACGGACGCCTACGAGCAGTACTTC,CASSVGTDAYEQYF
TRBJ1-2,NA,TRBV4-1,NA,TGCGCCAGCAGCCAAGATGGCTATGGCTACACCTTC,CASSQDGYGYTF
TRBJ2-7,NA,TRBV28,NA,TGTGCCAGCAGCCACACAGGTATTGTGCAGTACTTC,CASSHTGIVQYF
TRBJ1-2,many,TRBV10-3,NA,TGTGCCATCAGCGCACAGGGTTCAGGGTATGGCTACACCTTC,CAISAQGSGYGYTF
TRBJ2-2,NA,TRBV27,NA,TGTGCCAGCAGTTTACCAGCCCCCGGGGAGCTGTTTTTT,CASSLPAPGELFF
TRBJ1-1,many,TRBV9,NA,TGTGCCAGCAGCCGAGCGCTTGGAGGGAACACTGAAGCTTTCTTT,CASSRALGGNTEAFF
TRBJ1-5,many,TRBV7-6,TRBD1,TGTGCCAGCAGTAAGGAAATGGGGGGACAGGGACGTCAGCCCCAGCATTTT,CASSKEMGGQGRQPQHF